The rows below give T cell receptor beta chains drawn from one sample of a study of shared clonotypes between healthy human individuals. TCRdb keeps only in-frame clones here, not all; method: immunoSEQ multiplex PCR. The sample has millions of clones, around nine tenths seen once. The sequenced sample was naive CD4+ T cells sorted from blood. The receptors were sampled from a man between 18 and 35 years old in good health. Each CDR3 is given with its conserved first and last residue. D genes are given only for firm matches. The size field is filled for only some rows; it gives once, few, many or a size class.

V	J	size	D	CDR3	DNA
TRBV30	TRBJ1-4	-	-	CAWREREEKLFF	TGTGCCTGGAGGGAGAGGGAGGAAAAACTGTTTTTT
TRBV7-8	TRBJ1-5	-	TRBD1	CASSPRARDRNQPQHF	TGTGCCAGCAGCCCCCGGGCACGGGACAGAAATCAGCCCCAGCATTTT
TRBV6-1	TRBJ1-2	once	-	CASSVSESVYGYTF	TGTGCCAGCAGTGTATCAGAGAGTGTCTATGGCTACACCTTC
TRBV18	TRBJ2-5	-	-	CASSLGQTQYF	TGTGCCAGCTCGCTCGGGCAGACCCAGTACTTC
TRBV7-8	TRBJ2-5	-	-	CASSEAEGLLVETQYF	TGTGCCAGCAGCGAGGCGGAGGGGCTCCTGGTAGAGACCCAGTACTTC
TRBV11-3	TRBJ2-6	-	-	CASSTSRVGANVLTF	TGTGCCAGCAGCACCAGTCGGGTCGGGGCCAACGTCCTGACTTTC
TRBV4-1	TRBJ2-3	-	TRBD2	CASSQERGLAVGGDTDTQYF	TGCGCCAGCAGCCAAGAAAGGGGACTAGCGGTAGGGGGGGACACAGATACGCAGTATTTT
TRBV5-6	TRBJ1-5	-	-	CASSRGRQVNQPQHF	TGTGCCAGCAGCCGAGGGCGGCAGGTCAATCAGCCCCAGCATTTT
TRBV25-1	TRBJ2-5	few	TRBD2	CASSYMAGGGETQYF	TGTGCCAGCAGTTACATGGCGGGAGGGGGAGAGACCCAGTACTTC
TRBV18	TRBJ2-4	-	-	CASAAPGQGIGNIQYF	TGTGCCAGCGCCGCTCCGGGGCAGGGGATTGGAAACATTCAGTACTTC
TRBV7-9	TRBJ2-1	-	TRBD1	CASSLGLRDRGYNEQFF	TGTGCCAGCAGCTTAGGTCTTAGGGACAGGGGTTACAATGAGCAGTTCTTC
TRBV4-1	TRBJ1-4	-	-	CASSNRDNNEKLFF	TGCGCCAGCAGCAACCGGGACAATAATGAAAAACTGTTTTTT
TRBV6-1	TRBJ1-5	-	-	CASSAVGAGNQPQHF	TGTGCCAGCAGCGCGGTGGGGGCGGGCAATCAGCCCCAGCATTTT
TRBV30	TRBJ1-1	-	-	CAWSKNPRTEAFF	TGTGCCTGGAGTAAGAACCCCAGGACTGAAGCTTTCTTT
TRBV5-1	TRBJ2-7	-	TRBD1	CASSTGQVSYEQYF	TGCGCCAGCAGCACCGGACAGGTCTCCTACGAGCAGTACTTC
TRBV5-1	TRBJ1-4	-	-	CASSLRGIANEKLFF	TGCGCCAGCAGCCTCCGGGGCATAGCGAATGAAAAACTGTTTTTT
TRBV9	TRBJ1-1	-	-	CASRGGENTEAFF	TGTGCCAGCAGAGGGGGTGAGAACACTGAAGCTTTCTTT
TRBV19	TRBJ2-7	-	-	CASSGDVYYEQYF	TGTGCCAGTAGTGGGGACGTCTACTACGAGCAGTACTTC
TRBV25-1	TRBJ1-1	few	-	CASSDLLNTEAFF	TGTGCCAGCAGTGATCTCCTGAACACTGAAGCTTTCTTT
TRBV5-6	TRBJ2-5	once	-	CASSQKGVEETQYF	TGTGCCAGCAGCCAGAAGGGTGTAGAGGAGACCCAGTACTTC
TRBV28	TRBJ1-5	-	-	CASSLPDRSYSNQPQHF	TGTGCCAGCAGTTTACCAGACAGATCGTATTCCAATCAGCCCCAGCATTTT
TRBV10-1	TRBJ2-1	-	-	CASSRGGTGNNEQFF	TGCGCCAGCAGTCGGGGGGGGACAGGCAACAATGAGCAGTTCTTC
TRBV5-5	TRBJ2-7	-	-	CASSLVVRDPSEQYF	TGTGCCAGCAGCTTGGTTGTCAGGGACCCGTCCGAGCAGTACTTC
TRBV6-6	TRBJ2-5	-	-	CASRTGRETQYF	TGTGCCAGCAGAACAGGGAGAGAGACCCAGTACTTC
TRBV4-1	TRBJ1-1	-	TRBD1	CASSQAPDRVNTEAFF	TGCGCCAGCAGCCAAGCCCCCGACAGGGTCAACACTGAAGCTTTCTTT
TRBV5-1	TRBJ2-7	-	-	CASTPEGGPKYEQYF	TGCGCCAGCACCCCGGAGGGGGGTCCCAAGTACGAGCAGTACTTC
TRBV6-5	TRBJ1-6	-	-	CASSLGGSRESPLHF	TGTGCCAGCAGTCTTGGCGGCAGTCGGGAATCACCCCTCCACTTT
TRBV9	TRBJ1-1	few	-	CASSVDQGNTEAFF	TGTGCCAGCAGCGTAGACCAGGGGAACACTGAAGCTTTCTTT
TRBV11-1	TRBJ2-2	-	-	CASSFWGTADTGELFF	TGTGCCAGCAGCTTCTGGGGGACGGCTGATACCGGGGAGCTGTTTTTT
TRBV10-3	TRBJ1-1	-	-	CAISDGQNTEAFF	TGTGCCATCAGTGACGGACAGAACACTGAAGCTTTCTTT
TRBV2	TRBJ2-3	-	TRBD2	CASSEKTSGSSDTQYF	TGTGCCAGCAGTGAAAAGACTAGCGGGAGCTCAGATACGCAGTATTTT
TRBV15	TRBJ1-4	-	-	CATSRDLASGGEKLFF	TGTGCCACCAGCAGAGATCTCGCTTCGGGTGGGGAAAAACTGTTTTTT
TRBV5-1	TRBJ1-4	once	TRBD1	CASSLARSGQGHNEKLFF	TGCGCCAGCAGCTTGGCCCGGTCGGGACAGGGGCATAATGAAAAACTGTTTTTT
TRBV5-4	TRBJ2-1	-	-	CASSPADPYNEQFF	TGTGCCAGCAGCCCAGCGGATCCCTACAATGAGCAGTTCTTC
TRBV29-1	TRBJ1-1	few	-	CSVESGVNTEAFF	TGCAGCGTTGAATCTGGGGTCAACACTGAAGCTTTCTTT
TRBV19	TRBJ1-5	-	TRBD1	CASIGTGLGSQPQHF	TGTGCCAGTATAGGGACAGGGTTAGGGAGCCAGCCCCAGCATTTT
TRBV5-1	TRBJ2-4	-	TRBD1	CASSDRDVAKNIQYF	TGCGCCAGCAGCGACAGGGACGTAGCCAAAAACATTCAGTACTTC
TRBV6-1	TRBJ2-5	-	-	CASSETGGGGVKETQYF	TGTGCCAGCAGTGAAACAGGTGGGGGCGGAGTCAAAGAGACCCAGTACTTC
TRBV19	TRBJ1-2	-	TRBD1	CASSPTTGSGYTF	TGTGCCAGTAGTCCAACGACAGGGTCAGGCTACACCTTC
TRBV28	TRBJ1-5	-	-	CASSTSGRSNQPQHF	TGTGCCAGCTCGACAAGCGGACGTAGCAATCAGCCCCAGCATTTT
TRBV15	TRBJ2-5	once	TRBD1	CATSRPQTGLQETQYF	TGTGCCACCAGCAGACCTCAGACAGGGCTCCAAGAGACCCAGTACTTC
TRBV19	TRBJ1-2	once	TRBD1	CASSIETGGNYGYTF	TGTGCCAGTAGTATCGAGACAGGGGGAAACTATGGCTACACCTTC
TRBV5-1	TRBJ2-1	once	TRBD2	CASSFRSPASGSLNEQFF	TGCGCCAGCAGCTTTCGGTCTCCCGCTAGCGGGAGCCTCAATGAGCAGTTCTTC
TRBV6-5	TRBJ2-1	-	-	CASSYYRDSEQFF	TGTGCCAGCAGTTACTACCGAGACTCTGAGCAGTTCTTC
TRBV15	TRBJ1-2	-	-	CATSRVGRGDYGYTF	TGTGCCACCAGCAGAGTAGGCAGGGGTGACTATGGCTACACCTTC
TRBV2	TRBJ1-4	-	-	CASSVSFSATNEKLFF	TGTGCCAGCAGTGTCTCGTTCAGCGCAACTAATGAAAAACTGTTTTTT
TRBV27	TRBJ1-2	-	TRBD1	CASSPLRTGGHGYTF	TGTGCCAGCAGTCCACTCCGGACAGGGGGCCATGGCTACACCTTC
TRBV25-1	TRBJ2-5	-	TRBD2	CASSPPAPSGGETQYF	TGTGCCAGCAGTCCCCCGGCCCCTAGCGGGGGTGAGACCCAGTACTTC
TRBV5-1	TRBJ2-2	-	-	CASTMATVVAGELFF	TGCGCCAGCACGATGGCGACAGTGGTCGCCGGGGAGCTGTTTTTT